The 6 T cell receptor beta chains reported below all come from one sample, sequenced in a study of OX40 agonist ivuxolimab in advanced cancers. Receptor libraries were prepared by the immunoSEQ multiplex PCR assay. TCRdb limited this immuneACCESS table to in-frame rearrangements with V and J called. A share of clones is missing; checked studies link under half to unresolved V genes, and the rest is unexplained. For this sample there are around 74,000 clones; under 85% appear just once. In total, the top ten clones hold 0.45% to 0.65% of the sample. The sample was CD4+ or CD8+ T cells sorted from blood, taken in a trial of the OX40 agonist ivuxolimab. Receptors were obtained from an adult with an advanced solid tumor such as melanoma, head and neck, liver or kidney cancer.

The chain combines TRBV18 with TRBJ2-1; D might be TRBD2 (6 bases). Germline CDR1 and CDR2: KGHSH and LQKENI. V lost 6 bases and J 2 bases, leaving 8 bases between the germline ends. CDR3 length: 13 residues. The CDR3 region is CASSGTAYNEQFF. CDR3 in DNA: TGTGCCAGCTCGGGGACTGCCTACAATGAGCAGTTCTTC.

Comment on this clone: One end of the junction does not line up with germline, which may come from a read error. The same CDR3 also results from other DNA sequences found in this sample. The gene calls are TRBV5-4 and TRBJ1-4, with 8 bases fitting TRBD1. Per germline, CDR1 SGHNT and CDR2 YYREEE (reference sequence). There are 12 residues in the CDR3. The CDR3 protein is CATQGAAEKLFF. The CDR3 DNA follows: TGTGCCACCCAGGGGGCCGCCGAAAAGCTGTTTTTT. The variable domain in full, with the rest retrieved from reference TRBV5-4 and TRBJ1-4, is ETGVTQSPTHLIKTRGQQVTLRCSSQSGHNTVSWYQQALGQGPQFIFQYYREEENGRGNFPPRFSGLQFPNYSSELNVNALELDDSALYLCATQGAAEKLFFGSGTQLSVL.

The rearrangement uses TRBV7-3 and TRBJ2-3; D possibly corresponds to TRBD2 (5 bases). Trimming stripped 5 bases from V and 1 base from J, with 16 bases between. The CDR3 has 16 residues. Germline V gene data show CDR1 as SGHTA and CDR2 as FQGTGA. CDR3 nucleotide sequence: TGTGCCAGCAGCCGAGGTAGTCTGCGGGGCACAGATACGCAGTATTTT. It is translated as CASSRGSLRGTDTQYF.

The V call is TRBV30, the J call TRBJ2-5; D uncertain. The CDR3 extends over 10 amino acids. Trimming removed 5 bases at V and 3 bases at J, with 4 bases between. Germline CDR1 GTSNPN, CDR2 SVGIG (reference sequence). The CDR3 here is CAWREETQYF. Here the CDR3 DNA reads TGTGCCTGGCGAGAAGAGACCCAGTACTTC.

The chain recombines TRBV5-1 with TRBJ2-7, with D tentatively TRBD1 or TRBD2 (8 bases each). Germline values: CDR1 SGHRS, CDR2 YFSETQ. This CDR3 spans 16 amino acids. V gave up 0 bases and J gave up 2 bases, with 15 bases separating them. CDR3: CASSLERGTGPYEQYF. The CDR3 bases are TGCGCCAGCAGCTTGGAGCGGGGGACAGGACCCTACGAGCAGTACTTC.

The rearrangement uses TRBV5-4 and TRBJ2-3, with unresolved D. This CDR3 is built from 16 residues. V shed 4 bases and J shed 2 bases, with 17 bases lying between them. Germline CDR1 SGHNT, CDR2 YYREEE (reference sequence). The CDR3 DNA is TGTGCCAGCAGCCCAGGTGCTGGTCGAGACACAGATACGCAGTATTTT. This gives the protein CASSPGAGRDTDTQYF. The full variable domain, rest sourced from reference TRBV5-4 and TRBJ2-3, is ETGVTQSPTHLIKTRGQQVTLRCSSQSGHNTVSWYQQALGQGPQFIFQYYREEENGRGNFPPRFSGLQFPNYSSELNVNALELDDSALYLCASSPGAGRDTDTQYFGPGTRLTVL.